This T cell receptor (beta chain) is from a study of prognosis after radiotherapy for stage I lung cancer (dated by TCRdb to about 2021). Study-wide context: Between early 2018 and early 2019, about 20 patients with stage I NSCLC were enrolled in Nanjing, China. Patients with newly diagnosed primary stage I lung tumors numbered approximately 14, with five others having oligometastatic NSCLC after surgical resection of the primary tumor. Squamous cell carcinoma histology was identified in seven patients, and adenocarcinoma histology was identified in some 11 patients. Peripheral blood TCR beta repertoires were profiled in stage I NSCLC patients before and after stereotactic body radiotherapy, and the repertoires were related to distant failure. Image-guided IMRT or VMAT was used to deliver SBRT in 3 to 5 fractions at a biologically effective dose of at least 100 Gy. In every patient, SBRT was given without any concurrent therapy. The cohort was made up of about 13 men and about 6 women, with a median age of around 70 years and an age range of 53 to 84 years. For each of the approximately 19 patients, one blood sample was taken before SBRT and one after, so the study sequenced about 38 samples in total. Four of the 19 patients developed distant metastases after SBRT, at a median of around 7 months; the other 15 showed no significant progression. Every patient was deemed medically inoperable, over 10 because of comorbidities and over 5 because they refused surgery.

Two rounds of multiplex PCR on genomic DNA were used to amplify the TCR beta CDR3 region. The first PCR round used primers specific to each TRBV and TRBJ gene, and the primer sequences were filed in Chinese patent CN105087789A. The second PCR round used universal primers. The Roche High Pure PCR Template Preparation Kit was used to extract genomic DNA from frozen PBMCs. The libraries underwent paired-end sequencing with 151 bp reads on an Illumina HiSeq 3000. The source study handled its data this way. CutAdapt was used to remove raw reads lacking the multiplex PCR primer sequences. PEAR was used to merge high-quality paired reads into contigs. TRB V, D and J gene segments were assigned to each contig with MiXCR by alignment to reference sequences. CDR3 sequences were clustered by base quality and sequence similarity to remove sequencing errors. Shannon entropy normalized by the natural log of productive TCR sequence number was used as the measure of diversity. Clonality was computed as one minus the ratio of Shannon entropy to the natural log of the number of unique clonotypes. Progression-free survival cut-offs for repertoire metrics were chosen using the Youden index of ROC curves, with analyses run in R 3.5.3. TCRdb reworked the public reads: Q25 trimming with fastp, MiXCR clone assembly, productive beta chains retained. For every CDR3 protein sequence, its rows merge into one entry that carries the most common genes and DNA. These V and J calls derive from TCRdb rather than the authors' analysis. The sample table contains roughly 38,000 distinct CDR3 sequences; only one count was recorded for roughly 24% of them. The ten largest account for 20% to 30% of the sample.

A history of other malignancies or of prior chemotherapy or radiotherapy was absent in all patients, and node-negative disease was shown on CT and PET/CT in all patients. At each of two time points, about 6 milliliters of peripheral venous blood were collected in EDTA tubes. Ficoll-Paque Plus density-gradient centrifugation was used to isolate PBMCs. Samples were stored at -80°C immediately after collection until analysis. There are many counts of this clonotype. Its antigen is unknown. There are no base qualities to consult, and no much larger clone falls within one base. Points the paper makes about the study in general: Post-SBRT Shannon entropy and its change from baseline were lower in patients who developed distant metastases; baseline Shannon entropy was not associated with metastases. The small cohort and short follow-up limited the study, so independent validation of the findings is needed. All reported P values were unadjusted for multiple comparisons. Whether the expanded TCR clones were tumor-specific was not determined. Differences in TRBV and TRBJ usage frequencies by metastasis status were reportedly observed in two V genes at baseline and in several V and two J genes after SBRT. Unique TCR clone counts fell after SBRT (median about 10,000 before versus several thousand after; Wilcoxon paired P=0.011).

The specimen was PBMCs, collected before or after stereotactic body radiation therapy (not recorded which). The sequence derives from a donor aged 50 or older with non-small cell lung cancer.

The nucleotides are TGTGCTGTTTTGGCGGGAAGTCACTACGAGCAGTACTTC. Translation gives CAVLAGSHYEQYF. The chain is made from TRBV30 and TRBJ2-7, and possibly TRBD2, on 6 matching bases. Via the germline V gene (reference sequence), CDR1 is GTSNPN and CDR2 SVGIG. The CDR3 sequence holds 13 residues, the cysteine and phenylalanine included. This entry keeps only the CDR3 DNA: 39 bases, framed from base 1. With all but the CDR3 taken from the reference TRBV30 and TRBJ2-7 genes, the full variable domain is: SQTIHQWPATLVQPVGSPLSLECTVEGTSNPNLYWYRQAAGRGLQLLFYSVGIGQISSEVPQNLSASRPQDRQFILSSKKLLLSDSGFYLCAVLAGSHYEQYFGPGTRLTVT.